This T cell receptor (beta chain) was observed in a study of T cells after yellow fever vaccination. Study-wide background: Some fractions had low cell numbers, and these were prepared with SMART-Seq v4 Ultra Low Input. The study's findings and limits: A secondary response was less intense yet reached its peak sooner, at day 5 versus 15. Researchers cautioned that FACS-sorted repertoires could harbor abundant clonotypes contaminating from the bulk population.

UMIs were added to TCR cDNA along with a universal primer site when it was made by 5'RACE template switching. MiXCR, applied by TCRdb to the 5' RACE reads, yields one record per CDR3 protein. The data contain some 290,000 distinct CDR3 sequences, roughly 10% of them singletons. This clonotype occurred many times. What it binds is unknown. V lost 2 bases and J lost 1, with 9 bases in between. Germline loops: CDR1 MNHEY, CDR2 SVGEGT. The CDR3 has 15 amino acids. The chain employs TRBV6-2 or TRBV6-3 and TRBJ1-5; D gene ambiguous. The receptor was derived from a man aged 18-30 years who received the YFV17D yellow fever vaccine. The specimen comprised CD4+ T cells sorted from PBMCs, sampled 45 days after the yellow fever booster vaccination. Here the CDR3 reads CASSYGQFSNQPQHF. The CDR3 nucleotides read TGTGCCAGCAGTTACGGCCAGTTCAGCAATCAGCCCCAGCATTTT.